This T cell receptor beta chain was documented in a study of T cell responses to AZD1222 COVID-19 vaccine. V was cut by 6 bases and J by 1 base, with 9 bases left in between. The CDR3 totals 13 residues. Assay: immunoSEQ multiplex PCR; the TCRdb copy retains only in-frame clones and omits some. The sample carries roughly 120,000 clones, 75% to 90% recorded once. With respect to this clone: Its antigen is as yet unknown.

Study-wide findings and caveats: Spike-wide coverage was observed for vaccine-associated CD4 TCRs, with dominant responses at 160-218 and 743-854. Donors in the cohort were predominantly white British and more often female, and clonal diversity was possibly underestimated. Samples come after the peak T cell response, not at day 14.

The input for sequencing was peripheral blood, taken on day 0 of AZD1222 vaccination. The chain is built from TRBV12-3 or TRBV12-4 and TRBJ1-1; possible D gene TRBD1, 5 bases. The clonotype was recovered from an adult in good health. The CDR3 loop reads CASRPTENTEAFF. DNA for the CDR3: TGTGCCAGCAGACCGACAGAGAACACTGAAGCTTTCTTT.